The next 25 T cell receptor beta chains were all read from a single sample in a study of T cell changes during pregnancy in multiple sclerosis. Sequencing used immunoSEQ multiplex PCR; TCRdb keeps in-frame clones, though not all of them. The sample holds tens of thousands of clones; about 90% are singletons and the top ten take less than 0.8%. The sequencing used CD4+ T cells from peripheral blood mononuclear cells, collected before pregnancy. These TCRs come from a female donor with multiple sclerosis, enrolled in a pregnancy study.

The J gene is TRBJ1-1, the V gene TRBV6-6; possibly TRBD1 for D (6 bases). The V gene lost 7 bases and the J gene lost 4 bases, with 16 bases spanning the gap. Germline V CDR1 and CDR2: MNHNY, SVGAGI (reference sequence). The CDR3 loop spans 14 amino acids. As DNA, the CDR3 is TGTGCCAGCACCCAAACAGGGTACACCACTGAAGCTTTCTTT. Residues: CASTQTGYTTEAFF.

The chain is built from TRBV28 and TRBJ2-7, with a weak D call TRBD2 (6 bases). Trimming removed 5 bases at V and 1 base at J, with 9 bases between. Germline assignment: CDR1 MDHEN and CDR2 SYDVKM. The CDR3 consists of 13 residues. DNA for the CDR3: TGTGCCAGCAGTGCCGGGAGATCCTACGAGCAGTACTTC. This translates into CASSAGRSYEQYF.

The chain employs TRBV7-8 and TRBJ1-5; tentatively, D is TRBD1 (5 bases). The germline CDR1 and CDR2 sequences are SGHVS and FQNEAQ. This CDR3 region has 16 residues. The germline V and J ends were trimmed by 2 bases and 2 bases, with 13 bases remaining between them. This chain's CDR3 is CASSLTGLRGNQPQHF. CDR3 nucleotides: TGTGCCAGCAGCTTAACGGGACTCCGGGGCAATCAGCCCCAGCATTTT.

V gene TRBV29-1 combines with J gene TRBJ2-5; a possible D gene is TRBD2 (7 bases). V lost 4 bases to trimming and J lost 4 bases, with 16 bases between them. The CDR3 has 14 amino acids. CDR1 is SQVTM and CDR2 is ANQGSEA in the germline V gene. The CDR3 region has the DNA TGCAGCGTTGGGAGGGGGGGTTTGGGAGAGACCCAGTACTTC. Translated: CSVGRGGLGETQYF.

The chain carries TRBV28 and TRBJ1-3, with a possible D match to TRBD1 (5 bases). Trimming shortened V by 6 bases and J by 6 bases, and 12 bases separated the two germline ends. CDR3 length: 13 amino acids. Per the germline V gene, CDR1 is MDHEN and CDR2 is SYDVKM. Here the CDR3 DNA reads TGTGCCAGCAGGGCCGGGGGGGTAAACACCATATATTTT. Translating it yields CASRAGGVNTIYF.

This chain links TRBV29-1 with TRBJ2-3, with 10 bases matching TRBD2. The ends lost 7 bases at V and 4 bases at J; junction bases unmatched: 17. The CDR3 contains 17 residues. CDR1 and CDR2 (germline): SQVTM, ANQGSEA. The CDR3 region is CSASYRASGSGSDTQYF. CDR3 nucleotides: TGCAGCGCTTCGTACCGGGCTAGCGGGAGTGGGTCAGATACGCAGTATTTT.

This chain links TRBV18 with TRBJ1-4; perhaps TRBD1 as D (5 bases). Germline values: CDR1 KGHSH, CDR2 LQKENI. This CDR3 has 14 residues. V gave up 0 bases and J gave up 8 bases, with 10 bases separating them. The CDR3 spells CASSPPPGWEKLFF. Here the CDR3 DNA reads TGTGCCAGCTCACCACCGCCAGGGTGGGAAAAACTGTTTTTT.

As DNA, the CDR3 is TGCGCCAGCAGCTTGGGTCCAGGGGCTGGTCAGCCCCAGCATTTT. Protein sequence: CASSLGPGAGQPQHF. The rearrangement uses TRBV5-1 and TRBJ1-5; the D gene is possibly TRBD1 (6 bases). The CDR3 runs to 15 residues. Trimming cost V 0 bases and J 6 bases, with 13 bases left between them. CDR1 and CDR2 (germline): SGHRS, YFSETQ.

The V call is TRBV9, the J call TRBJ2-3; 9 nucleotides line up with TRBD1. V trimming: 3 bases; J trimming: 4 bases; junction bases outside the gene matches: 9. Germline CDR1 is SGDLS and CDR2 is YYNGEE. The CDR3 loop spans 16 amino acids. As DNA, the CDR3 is TGTGCCAGCAGCGAAGGGACAGGGTGGTTTGCAGATACGCAGTATTTT. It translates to CASSEGTGWFADTQYF.

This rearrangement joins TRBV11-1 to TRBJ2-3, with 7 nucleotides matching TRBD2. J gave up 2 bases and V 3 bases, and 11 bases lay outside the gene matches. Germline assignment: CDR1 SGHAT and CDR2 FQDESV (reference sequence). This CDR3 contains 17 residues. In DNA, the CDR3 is TGTGCCAGCAGCTTCCTAGTTCGGACTAGTCCCACAGATACGCAGTATTTT. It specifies CASSFLVRTSPTDTQYF.

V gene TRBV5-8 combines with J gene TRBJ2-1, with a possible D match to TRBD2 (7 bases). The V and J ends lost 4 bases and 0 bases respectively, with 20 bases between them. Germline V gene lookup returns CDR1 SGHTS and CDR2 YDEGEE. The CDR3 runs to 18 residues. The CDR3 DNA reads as TGTGCCAGCAGCCCCATCACGGGGGGCCCCAGCTCCTACAATGAGCAGTTCTTC. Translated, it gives CASSPITGGPSSYNEQFF.

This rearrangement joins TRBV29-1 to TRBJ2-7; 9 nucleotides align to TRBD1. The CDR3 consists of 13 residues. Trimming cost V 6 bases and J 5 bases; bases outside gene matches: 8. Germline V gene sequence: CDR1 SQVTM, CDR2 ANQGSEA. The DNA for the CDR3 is TGCAGCGTCCCGGGACAGGGCGTGAACGAGCAGTACTTC. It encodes CSVPGQGVNEQYF.

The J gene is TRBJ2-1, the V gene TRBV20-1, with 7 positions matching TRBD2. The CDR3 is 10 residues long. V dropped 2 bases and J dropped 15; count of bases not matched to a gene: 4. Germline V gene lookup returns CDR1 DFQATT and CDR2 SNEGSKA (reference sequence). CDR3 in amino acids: CSARLADLFF. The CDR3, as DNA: TGCAGTGCTAGACTAGCGGACTTGTTCTTC.

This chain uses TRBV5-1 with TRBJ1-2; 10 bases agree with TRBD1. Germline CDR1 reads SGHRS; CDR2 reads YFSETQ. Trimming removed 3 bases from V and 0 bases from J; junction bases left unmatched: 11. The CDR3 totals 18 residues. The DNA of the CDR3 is TGCGCCAGCAGCTCAAAACGGGACAGGGGACCTTCTAACTATGGCTACACCTTC. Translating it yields CASSSKRDRGPSNYGYTF.

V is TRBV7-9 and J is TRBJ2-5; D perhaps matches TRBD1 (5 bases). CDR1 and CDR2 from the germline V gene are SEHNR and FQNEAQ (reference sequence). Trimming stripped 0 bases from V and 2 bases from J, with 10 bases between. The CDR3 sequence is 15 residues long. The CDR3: CASSLASGPQETQYF. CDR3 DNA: TGTGCCAGCAGCTTAGCTTCAGGGCCTCAAGAGACCCAGTACTTC.

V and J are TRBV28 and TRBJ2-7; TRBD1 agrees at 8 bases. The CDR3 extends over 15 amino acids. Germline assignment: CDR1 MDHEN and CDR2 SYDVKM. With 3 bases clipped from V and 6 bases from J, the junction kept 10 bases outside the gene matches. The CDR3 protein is CASSFRVDRGSEQYF. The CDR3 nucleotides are TGTGCCAGCAGTTTCCGTGTTGACAGGGGAAGCGAGCAGTACTTC.

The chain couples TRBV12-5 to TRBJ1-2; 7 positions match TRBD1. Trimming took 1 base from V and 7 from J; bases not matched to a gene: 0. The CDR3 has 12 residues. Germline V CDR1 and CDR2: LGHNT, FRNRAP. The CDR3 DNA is TGTGCTAGTGGTTTGGACAGGGGTGGCTACACCTTC. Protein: CASGLDRGGYTF. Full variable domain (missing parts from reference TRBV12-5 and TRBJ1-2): DARVTQTPRHKVTEMGQEVTMRCQPILGHNTVFWYRQTMMQGLELLAYFRNRAPLDDSGMPKDRFSAEMPDATLATLKIQPSEPRDSAVYFCASGLDRGGYTFGSGTRLTVV.

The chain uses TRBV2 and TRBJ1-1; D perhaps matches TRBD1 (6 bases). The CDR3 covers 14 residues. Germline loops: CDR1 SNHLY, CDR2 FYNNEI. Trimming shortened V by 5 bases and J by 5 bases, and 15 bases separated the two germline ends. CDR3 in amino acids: CASSYDRRRTEAFF. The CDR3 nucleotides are TGTGCCAGCAGTTACGACAGGCGAAGGACTGAAGCTTTCTTT. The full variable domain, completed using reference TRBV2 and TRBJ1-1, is EPEVTQTPSHQVTQMGQEVILRCVPISNHLYFYWYRQILGQKVEFLVSFYNNEISEKSEIFDDQFSVERPDGSNFTLKIRSTKLEDSAMYFCASSYDRRRTEAFFGQGTRLTVV.

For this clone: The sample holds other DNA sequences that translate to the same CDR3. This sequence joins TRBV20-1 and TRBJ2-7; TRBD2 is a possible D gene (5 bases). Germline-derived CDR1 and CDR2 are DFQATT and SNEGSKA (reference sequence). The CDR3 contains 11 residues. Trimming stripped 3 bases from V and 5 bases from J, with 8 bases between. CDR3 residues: CSASGRDEQYF. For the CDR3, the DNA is TGCAGTGCTAGTGGGCGGGACGAGCAGTACTTC.

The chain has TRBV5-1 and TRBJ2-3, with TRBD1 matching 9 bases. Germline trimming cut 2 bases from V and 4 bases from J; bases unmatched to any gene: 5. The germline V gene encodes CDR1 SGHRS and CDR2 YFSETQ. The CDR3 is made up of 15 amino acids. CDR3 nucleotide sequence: TGCGCCAGCAGCTTCCGGGACAGGGCATCAGATACGCAGTATTTT. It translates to CASSFRDRASDTQYF.

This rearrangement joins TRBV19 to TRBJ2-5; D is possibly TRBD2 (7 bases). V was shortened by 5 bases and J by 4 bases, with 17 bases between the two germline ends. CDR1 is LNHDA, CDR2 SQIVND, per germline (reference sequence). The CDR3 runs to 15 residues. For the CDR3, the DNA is TGTGCCAGTAGTCGCCTCGACGGGGGGCGAGAGACCCAGTACTTC. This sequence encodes CASSRLDGGRETQYF.

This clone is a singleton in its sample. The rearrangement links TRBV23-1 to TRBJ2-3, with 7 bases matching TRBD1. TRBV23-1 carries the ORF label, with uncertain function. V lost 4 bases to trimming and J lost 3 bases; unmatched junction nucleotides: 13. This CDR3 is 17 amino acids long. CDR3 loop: CASSPQGLPPMTDTQYF. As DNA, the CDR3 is TGCGCCAGCAGTCCACAGGGGCTTCCCCCCATGACAGATACGCAGTATTTT.

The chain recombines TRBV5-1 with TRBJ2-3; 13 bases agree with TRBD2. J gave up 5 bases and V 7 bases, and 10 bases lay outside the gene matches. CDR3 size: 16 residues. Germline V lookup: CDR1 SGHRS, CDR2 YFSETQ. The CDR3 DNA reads TGCGCCAGCGGTTGGACTAGCGGGAGTGGGAAAGATACGCAGTATTTT. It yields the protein CASGWTSGSGKDTQYF.

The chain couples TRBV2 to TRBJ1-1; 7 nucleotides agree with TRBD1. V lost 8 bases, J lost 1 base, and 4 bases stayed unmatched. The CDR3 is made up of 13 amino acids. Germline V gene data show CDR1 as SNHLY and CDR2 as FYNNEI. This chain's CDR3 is CASGTEKNTEAFF. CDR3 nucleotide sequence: TGTGCCAGCGGGACAGAGAAGAACACTGAAGCTTTCTTT.

DNA for the CDR3: TGTGCCTGGAGTGACAGGGGAAACAATCAGCCCCAGCATTTT. As protein: CAWSDRGNNQPQHF. V gene TRBV30 combines with J gene TRBJ1-5; 7 bases are shared with TRBD1. The trim removed 1 base at V and 3 bases at J, leaving 3 bases unmatched. Germline loops: CDR1 GTSNPN, CDR2 SVGIG (reference sequence). The CDR3 has 14 amino acids. The whole variable domain, remainder taken from reference TRBV30 and TRBJ1-5, is SQTIHQWPATLVQPVGSPLSLECTVEGTSNPNLYWYRQAAGRGLQLLFYSVGIGQISSEVPQNLSASRPQDRQFILSSKKLLLSDSGFYLCAWSDRGNNQPQHFGDGTRLSIL.